This T cell receptor (beta chain) was sequenced for a study of shared clonotypes between healthy human individuals (dated by TCRdb to 2018 to 2020). Notes on the research overall: The cohort included a few men and a couple of women between 18 and 49 years of age. For each donor, CD4 naive and CD4 memory were each given three plates, CD8 naive was given two plates, and CD8 memory was given one plate. Per donor, leukapheresis produced somewhere between about 0.8 and 9.5 billion PBMCs. To increase sequencing depth and limit assay-specific biases, TCR repertoire library preparation and sequencing were carried out by different laboratories using diverse techniques. The study deeply sequenced blood TCR repertoires of 5 or 6 healthy adults to estimate repertoire size and the extent of clonotype sharing between individuals. The study at large found these results: Incomplete sequencing was indicated by rarefaction of sorted-subset datasets, despite the large sequencing depth. Naive subsets generally had larger estimated clonotype richness than memory subsets. Pairwise subsampling indicated that sequencing depth was expected to affect the degree of clonotype sharing among donors. Higher generation probabilities were observed for clonotypes shared by all four sorted-subset donors than for non-shared clonotypes. Sharing across several donors was observed for about 4.8% of naive CD4, about 3.2% of naive CD8, 2% to 2.5% of memory CD4, and around 0.4% of memory CD8 clonotypes. The small number of donors limited the genetic and exposure-history diversity represented. Only blood was sampled, and tissue TCR repertoires likely differ from those in blood.

V is pruned by 5 bases and J by 7 bases, leaving 4 bases of the junction without a gene match. Including the terminal cysteine and phenylalanine, the CDR3 comprises 15 residues. Just the 45-base CDR3 DNA is kept, in frame starting at base 1. The donors were healthy, HIV-negative adults who had no recently reported acute infections or vaccinations. Only Caucasian adults living in Nashville, Tennessee, USA were represented among the donors. CD4+ T cells were enriched through magnetic negative selection, after which naive cells were positively selected on CD45RA and the remaining negative fraction served as the memory subset. Blood was collected by leukapheresis, and PBMCs were isolated by Ficoll-Histopaque density gradient centrifugation and then cryopreserved in liquid nitrogen vapor phase. Purity and quantity of every magnetically sorted T cell population were checked by analytical flow cytometry. Genomic DNA was isolated from each sorted fraction and quantified by UV absorbance on a Nanodrop 2000c.

As concerns this clone: The target of this receptor is not known. Base-call qualities are not available, and no considerably larger clone is one nucleotide away.

TCR CDR3 regions were amplified from genomic DNA by multiplex PCR using the deep immunoSEQ assay. For each cell subset, the extracted genomic DNA was distributed evenly across all wells of several immunoSEQ 96-well plates, and each plate served as one replicate. For sorted subsets, each replicate PCR was loaded with roughly 190 ng genomic DNA, equivalent to approximately 27,000 T cell genomes. Purified libraries were measured with a Qubit 3.0 fluorometer, size-checked on a Bioanalyzer 2100, and measured again with the KAPA Library Quantification kit. Every immunoSEQ 96-well plate was sequenced on a separate single-read 150-cycle Illumina NextSeq 550 flow cell. From the authors' description of their analysis: The immunoSEQ output contained only junctional sequences without quality scores, so filtering could not match that applied to full-length reads. To assign V/J genes and CDR3, sequences were annotated using PyIR, a Python wrapper for IgBLAST v1.9, with IMGT germline references. Reads were removed for weak V/J assignments (E-value above 1e-6), missing CDR3, stop codons, out-of-frame junctions, or ambiguous translated residues. V3J clonotypes were defined as sequences sharing an identical inferred V gene, J gene, and CDR3 amino acid sequence. Percentage overlap between repertoires was calculated by dividing the number of shared unique clonotypes by the size of the smaller repertoire. Three approaches were used to assess repertoire richness: RTK rarefaction, the Chao1 estimator, and Recon v2.1 estimates of unobserved clonotypes. Generation probabilities were computed with OLGA for all TCRbeta clonotypes obtained by the gDNA method from several donors. Drawn from immuneACCESS, this table holds only the in-frame rearrangements with V and J called that TCRdb kept. Clones are partly lost; checked studies trace under half to an unresolved V gene and leave the rest unexplained. The V and J calls and clone size come from that table; D and trimming were worked out from the DNA. Here the sample has about 980,000 clones; approximately 76% occur a single time. The top ten constitute nearly 1.5% of the sample.

Here the chain combines TRBV6-7 and TRBJ2-1; TRBD2 fits 14 bases in the junction. TRBV6-7 belongs to the ORF category, with a function that is uncertain. The clonotype comes from a man aged 18 to 35 in good health. Input material: memory CD4+ T cells sorted from blood. The cell subset or site label on this specimen signifies: CD45RA-negative fraction. The CDR3 has the sequence CASSRTSGGFNEQFF. The nucleotides read TGTGCCAGCAGTCGGACTAGCGGGGGGTTTAATGAGCAGTTCTTC.